A single sample is the source of the 9 T cell receptor beta chains below, sequenced in a study of vaccination and CD4 T cells after COVID-19. Cultured CD4+ T-cell DNA underwent Oncomine TCR Beta short-read sequencing. TCRdb ran MiXCR on the PCR reads and lists one entry per CDR3 protein. The repertoire holds tens of thousands of distinct CDR3 sequences, with around half as singletons. These receptors' targets are unknown. As to treatment: approximately 9-day PBMC culture with coronavirus spike peptide pools or control peptides (ViraFEST assay). The sequenced sample consisted of CD4+ T cells from blood, cultured in vitro. Receptors were obtained from a human donor who had recovered from COVID-19.

The chain joins TRBV30 to TRBJ1-6; no definite D call. This CDR3 has 13 residues. Per the germline V gene, CDR1 is GTSNPN and CDR2 is SVGIG (reference sequence). In DNA form, the CDR3 reads TGTGCGCATGGAGTGACTTATAATTCACCCCTCCACTTT. Protein product: CAHGVTYNSPLHF.

V and J are TRBV6-2 or TRBV6-3 and TRBJ1-4, with unresolved D. In germline, CDR1 is MNHEY, CDR2 SVGEGT. Trimming left V 5 bases short and J 7 bases short, with 23 bases between. The CDR3 sequence is 17 residues long. Written as DNA, the CDR3 is TGTGCCAGCAGTCGAAGCTCGGGATCTGGAAGGCGTGAAAAACTGTTTTTT. Translated: CASSRSSGSGRREKLFF.

CDR3 sequence reads: CASILAGGNTGELFF. For the CDR3, the DNA is TGTGCCAGCATTCTAGCGGGGGGGAACACCGGGGAGCTGTTTTTT. The V call is TRBV6-2 or TRBV6-3, the J call TRBJ2-2; 11 bases are shared with TRBD2. J gave up 1 base and V 7 bases, and 2 bases lay outside the gene matches. Germline loops: CDR1 MNHEY, CDR2 SVGEGT. There are 15 residues in the CDR3.

The chain joins TRBV2 to TRBJ1-4; D uncertain. Trimming cost V 0 bases and J 8 bases, with 13 bases left between them. This CDR3 has 15 amino acids. Germline loops: CDR1 SNHLY, CDR2 FYNNEI. The CDR3 region is CASSEAGYGSEKLFF. The CDR3 nucleotides are TGTGCCAGCAGTGAAGCGGGATATGGGTCAGAAAAACTGTTTTTT.

This rearrangement joins TRBV6-2 or TRBV6-3 to TRBJ2-1, with a tentative D call TRBD1 (5 bases). This CDR3 region has 13 residues. V lost 8 bases to trimming and J lost 1 base, with 9 bases between them. CDR1 is MNHEY, CDR2 SVGEGT, per germline. This chain's CDR3 is CASGAVSYNEQFF. The DNA of the CDR3 is TGTGCCAGCGGGGCGGTATCCTACAATGAGCAGTTCTTC.

This clonotype was picked up one time. The CDR3 coding sequence is TGTGCCAGCAGTTTAGACTGGGCCGACTCGGTCTCTGAAGCTTTCTTT. Translation: CASSLDWADSVSEAFF. The chain combines TRBV28 with TRBJ1-1; D is uncertain. Germline V gene sequence: CDR1 MDHEN, CDR2 SYDVKM. The CDR3 runs 16 residues. Trimming cost V 2 bases and J 6 bases, with 19 bases left between them. The full variable domain, completed using reference TRBV28 and TRBJ1-1, is DVKVTQSSRYLVKRTGEKVFLECVQDMDHENMFWYRQDPGLGLRLIYFSYDVKMKEKGDIPEGYSVSREKKERFSLILESASTNQTSMYLCASSLDWADSVSEAFFGQGTRLTVV.

The chain employs TRBV18 and TRBJ1-4; a possible D gene is TRBD1 (5 bases). Germline CDR1 KGHSH, CDR2 LQKENI. CDR3 length: 15 residues. Between the trimmed V and J ends, which lost 2 bases and 3 bases, there was a span of 10 bases. In nucleotides, the CDR3 is TGTGCCAGCTCACCAGCGGGAGGGGCTAATGAAAAACTGTTTTTT. Its protein is CASSPAGGANEKLFF.

The J gene is TRBJ1-2, the V gene TRBV9, with unresolved D. The CDR3 runs 14 residues. V dropped 0 bases and J dropped 5 bases, with 11 bases sitting between them. CDR1 is SGDLS and CDR2 is YYNGEE in the germline V gene. CDR3 coding DNA: TGTGCCAGCAGCGTAGTAATGATCCCATATGGCTACACCTTC. As protein: CASSVVMIPYGYTF.

The chain combines TRBV20-1 with TRBJ2-1; 10 bases align to TRBD2. In germline, CDR1 is DFQATT, CDR2 SNEGSKA (reference sequence). This CDR3 is 15 amino acids long. V lost 3 bases to trimming and J lost 8 bases; unmatched junction nucleotides: 10. In nucleotides, the CDR3 is TGCAGTGCTAGTGTAAGCCTAGCGGGAGACGATGAGCAGTTCTTC. This sequence encodes CSASVSLAGDDEQFF.